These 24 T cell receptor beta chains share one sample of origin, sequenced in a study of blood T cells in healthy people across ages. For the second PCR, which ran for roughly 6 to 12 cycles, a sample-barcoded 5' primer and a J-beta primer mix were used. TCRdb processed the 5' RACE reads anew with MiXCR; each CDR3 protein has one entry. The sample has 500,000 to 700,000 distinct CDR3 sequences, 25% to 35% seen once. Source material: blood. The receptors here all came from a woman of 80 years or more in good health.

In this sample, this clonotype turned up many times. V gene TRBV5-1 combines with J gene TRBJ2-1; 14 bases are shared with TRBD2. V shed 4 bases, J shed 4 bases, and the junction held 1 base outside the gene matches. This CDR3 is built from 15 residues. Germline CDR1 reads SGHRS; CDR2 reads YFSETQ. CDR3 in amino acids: CASSGLAGGYNEQFF. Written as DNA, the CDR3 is TGCGCCAGCAGCGGACTAGCGGGGGGTTACAATGAGCAGTTCTTC.

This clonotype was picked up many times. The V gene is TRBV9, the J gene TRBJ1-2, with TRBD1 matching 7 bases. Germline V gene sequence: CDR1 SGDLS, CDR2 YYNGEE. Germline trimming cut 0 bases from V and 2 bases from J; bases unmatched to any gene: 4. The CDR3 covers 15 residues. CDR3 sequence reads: CASSVDGRGNYGYTF. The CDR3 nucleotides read TGTGCCAGCAGCGTAGATGGCAGGGGGAACTATGGCTACACCTTC.

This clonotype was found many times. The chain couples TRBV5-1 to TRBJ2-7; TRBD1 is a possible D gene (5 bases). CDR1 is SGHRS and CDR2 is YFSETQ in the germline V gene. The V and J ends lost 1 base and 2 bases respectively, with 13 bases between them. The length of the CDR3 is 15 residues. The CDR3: CASSLMQGTTYEQYF. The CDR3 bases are TGCGCCAGCAGCTTGATGCAGGGTACTACCTACGAGCAGTACTTC.

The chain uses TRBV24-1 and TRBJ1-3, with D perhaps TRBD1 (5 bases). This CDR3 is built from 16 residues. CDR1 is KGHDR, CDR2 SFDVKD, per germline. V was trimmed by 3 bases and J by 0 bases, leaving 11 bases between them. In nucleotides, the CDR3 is TGTGCCACCAGTGATGGGGGGACCGGCTCTGGAAACACCATATATTTT. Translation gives CATSDGGTGSGNTIYF.

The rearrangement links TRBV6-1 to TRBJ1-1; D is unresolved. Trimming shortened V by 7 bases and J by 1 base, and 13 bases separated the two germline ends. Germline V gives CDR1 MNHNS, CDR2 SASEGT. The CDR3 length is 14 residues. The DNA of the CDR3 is TGTGCCAGCACCGAACATCCCAAGAACACTGAAGCTTTCTTT. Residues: CASTEHPKNTEAFF.

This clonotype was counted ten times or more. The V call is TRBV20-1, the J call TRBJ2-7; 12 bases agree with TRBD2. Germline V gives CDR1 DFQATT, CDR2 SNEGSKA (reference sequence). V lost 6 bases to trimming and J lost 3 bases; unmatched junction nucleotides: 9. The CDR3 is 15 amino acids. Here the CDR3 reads CSAQTSGGIFYEQYF. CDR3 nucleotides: TGCAGTGCCCAAACTAGCGGGGGGATTTTCTACGAGCAGTACTTC.

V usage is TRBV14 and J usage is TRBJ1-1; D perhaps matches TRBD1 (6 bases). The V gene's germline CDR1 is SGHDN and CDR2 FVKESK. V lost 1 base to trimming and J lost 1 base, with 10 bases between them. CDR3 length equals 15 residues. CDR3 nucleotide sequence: TGTGCCAGCAGCCAAGCGCAGGACAGGAACACTGAAGCTTTCTTT. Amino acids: CASSQAQDRNTEAFF.

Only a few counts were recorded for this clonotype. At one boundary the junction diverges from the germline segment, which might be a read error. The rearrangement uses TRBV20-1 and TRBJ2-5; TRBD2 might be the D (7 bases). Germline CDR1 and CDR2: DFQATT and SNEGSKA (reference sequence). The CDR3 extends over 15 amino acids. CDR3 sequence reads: CSAHPWRGGEEAQYF. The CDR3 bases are TGCAGTGCTCATCCCTGGCGAGGGGGGGAAGAGGCCCAGTACTTC.

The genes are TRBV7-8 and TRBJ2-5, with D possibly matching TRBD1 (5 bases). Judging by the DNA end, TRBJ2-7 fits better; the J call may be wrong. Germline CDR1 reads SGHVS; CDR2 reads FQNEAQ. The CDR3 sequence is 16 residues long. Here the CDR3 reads CASSLRGTGPLREQYF. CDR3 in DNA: TGTGCCAGCAGCTTAAGGGGTACAGGCCCCCTACGCGAGCAGTACTTC.

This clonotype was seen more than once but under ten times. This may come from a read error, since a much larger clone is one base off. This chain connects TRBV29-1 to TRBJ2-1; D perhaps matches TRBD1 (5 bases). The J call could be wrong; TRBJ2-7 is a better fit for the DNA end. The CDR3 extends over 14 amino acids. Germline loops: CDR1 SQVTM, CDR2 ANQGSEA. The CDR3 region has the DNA TGCAGCGTCCCGACAGCAAGCTCCTACAATGAGCAGTACTTC. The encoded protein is CSVPTASSYNEQYF.

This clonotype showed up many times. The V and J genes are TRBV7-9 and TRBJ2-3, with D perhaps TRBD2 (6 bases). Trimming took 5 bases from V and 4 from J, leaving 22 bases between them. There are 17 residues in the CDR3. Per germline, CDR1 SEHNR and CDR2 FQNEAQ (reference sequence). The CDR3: CASSDRSGRPEADTQYF. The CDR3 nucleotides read TGTGCCAGCAGCGACCGATCAGGGAGGCCGGAGGCAGATACGCAGTATTTT.

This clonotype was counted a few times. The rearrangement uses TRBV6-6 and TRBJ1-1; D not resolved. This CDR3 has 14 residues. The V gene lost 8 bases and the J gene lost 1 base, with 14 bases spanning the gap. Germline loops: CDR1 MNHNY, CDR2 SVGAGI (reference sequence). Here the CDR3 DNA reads TGTGCCAGCTCCGTCAAGGGAGGGAACACTGAAGCTTTCTTT. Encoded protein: CASSVKGGNTEAFF.

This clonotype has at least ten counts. CDR3 amino acids: CASSSVSSQETQYF. CDR3 sequence (DNA): TGTGCCAGCAGTTCCGTATCTAGTCAAGAGACCCAGTACTTC. The chain links TRBV27 to TRBJ2-5; D is unclear. This CDR3 is 14 amino acids long. Germline-derived CDR1 and CDR2 are MNHEY and SMNVEV (reference sequence). V gave up 4 bases and J gave up 2 bases, with 11 bases separating them.

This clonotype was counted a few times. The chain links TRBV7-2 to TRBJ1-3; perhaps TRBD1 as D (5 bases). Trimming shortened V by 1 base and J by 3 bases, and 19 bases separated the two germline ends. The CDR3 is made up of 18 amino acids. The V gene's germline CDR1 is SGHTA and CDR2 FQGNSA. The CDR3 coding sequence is TGTGCCAGCAGCTTAGAGTGGAGAGGGACCTTGGGTGGAAACACCATATATTTT. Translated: CASSLEWRGTLGGNTIYF.

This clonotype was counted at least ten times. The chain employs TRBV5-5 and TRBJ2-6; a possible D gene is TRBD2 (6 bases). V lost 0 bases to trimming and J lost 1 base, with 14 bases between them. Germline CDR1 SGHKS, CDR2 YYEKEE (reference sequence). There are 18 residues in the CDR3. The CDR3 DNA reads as TGTGCCAGCAGCTTGGGGTTGCGGGGACGTTCTGGGGCCAACGTCCTGACTTTC. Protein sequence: CASSLGLRGRSGANVLTF. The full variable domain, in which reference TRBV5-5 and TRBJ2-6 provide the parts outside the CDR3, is DAGVTQSPTHLIKTRGQQVTLRCSPISGHKSVSWYQQVLGQGPQFIFQYYEKEERGRGNFPDRFSARQFPNYSSELNVNALLLGDSALYLCASSLGLRGRSGANVLTFGAGSRLTVL.

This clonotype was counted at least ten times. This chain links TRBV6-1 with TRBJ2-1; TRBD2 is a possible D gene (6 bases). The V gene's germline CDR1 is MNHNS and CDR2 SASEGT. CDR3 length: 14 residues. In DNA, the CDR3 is TGTGCAGCCACGGGGCGGGACTCCTACAATGAGCAGTTCTTC. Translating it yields CAATGRDSYNEQFF.

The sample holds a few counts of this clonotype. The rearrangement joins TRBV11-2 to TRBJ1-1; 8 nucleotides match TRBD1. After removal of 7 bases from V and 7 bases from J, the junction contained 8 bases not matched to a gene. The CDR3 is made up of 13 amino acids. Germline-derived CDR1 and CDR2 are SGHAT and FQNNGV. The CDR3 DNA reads TGTGCCAGCACCAGACAGGGGACGGGTGAAGCTTTCTTT. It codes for CASTRQGTGEAFF. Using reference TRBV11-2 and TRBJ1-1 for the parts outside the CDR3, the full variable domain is EAGVAQSPRYKIIEKRQSVAFWCNPISGHATLYWYQQILGQGPKLLIQFQNNGVVDDSQLPKDRFSAERLKGVDSTLKIQPAKLEDSAVYLCASTRQGTGEAFFGQGTRLTVV.

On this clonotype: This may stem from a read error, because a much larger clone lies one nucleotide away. The CDR3 nucleotides are TGCAGTGCGGGACAGGAATTAGGCTATGGCTACACCTTC. It specifies CSAGQELGYGYTF. The chain is built from TRBV20-1 and TRBJ1-2; 8 bases fit TRBD1. This CDR3 comprises 13 residues. J lost 4 bases, V lost 6 bases, and 7 bases had no gene match. Germline V CDR1 and CDR2: DFQATT, SNEGSKA (reference sequence).

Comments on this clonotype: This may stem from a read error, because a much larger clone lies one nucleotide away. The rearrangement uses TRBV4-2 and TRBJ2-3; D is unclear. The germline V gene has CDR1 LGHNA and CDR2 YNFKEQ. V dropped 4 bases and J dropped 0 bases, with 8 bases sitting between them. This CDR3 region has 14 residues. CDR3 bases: TGTGCCAGCAGCCCCCGGTACAGCACAGATACGCAGTATTTT. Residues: CASSPRYSTDTQYF.

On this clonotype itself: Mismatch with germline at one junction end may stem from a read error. CDR3 sequence reads: CASRDRGESSDNEQFF. As DNA, the CDR3 is TGTGCCAGCAGGGACAGGGGGGAGAGCTCCGACAATGAGCAGTTCTTC. The chain joins TRBV28 to TRBJ2-1, with 10 bases identical to TRBD1. CDR3 length: 16 amino acids. Germline assignment: CDR1 MDHEN and CDR2 SYDVKM.

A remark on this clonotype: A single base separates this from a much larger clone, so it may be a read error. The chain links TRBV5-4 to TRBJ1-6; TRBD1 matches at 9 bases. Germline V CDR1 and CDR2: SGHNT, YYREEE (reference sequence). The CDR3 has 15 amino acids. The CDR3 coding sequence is TGTGCCGGCAGCTTATGGACAGGGGCTAATTCACCCCTCCACTTT. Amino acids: CAGSLWTGANSPLHF. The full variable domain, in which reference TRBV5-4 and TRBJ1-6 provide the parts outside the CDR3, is ETGVTQSPTHLIKTRGQQVTLRCSSQSGHNTVSWYQQALGQGPQFIFQYYREEENGRGNFPPRFSGLQFPNYSSELNVNALELDDSALYLCAGSLWTGANSPLHFGNGTRLTVT.

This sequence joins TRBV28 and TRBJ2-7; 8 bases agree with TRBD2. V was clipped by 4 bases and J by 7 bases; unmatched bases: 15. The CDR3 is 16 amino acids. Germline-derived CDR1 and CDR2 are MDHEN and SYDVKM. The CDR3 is CASSSRQDRREGEQYF. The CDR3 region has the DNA TGTGCCAGCAGTTCGAGACAGGACCGCCGGGAGGGAGAGCAGTACTTC.

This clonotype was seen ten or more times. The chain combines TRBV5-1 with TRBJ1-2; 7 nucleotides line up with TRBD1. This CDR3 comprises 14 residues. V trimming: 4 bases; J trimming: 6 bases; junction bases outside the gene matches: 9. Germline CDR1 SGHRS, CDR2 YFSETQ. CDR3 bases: TGCGCCAGCAGCCTGACAGGGTCAAGGGATGGCTACACCTTC. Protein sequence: CASSLTGSRDGYTF.

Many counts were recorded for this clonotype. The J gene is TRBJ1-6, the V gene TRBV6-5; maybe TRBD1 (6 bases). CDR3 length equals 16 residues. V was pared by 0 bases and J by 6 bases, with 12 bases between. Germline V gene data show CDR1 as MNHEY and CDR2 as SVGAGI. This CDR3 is CASSYSRTGSNSPLHF. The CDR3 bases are TGTGCCAGCAGTTACTCGAGAACAGGGAGTAATTCACCCCTCCACTTT.